The 20 T cell receptor beta chains reported below all come from one sample, sequenced in a study of graft-versus-host responses after intestinal transplantation. These receptors' antigens are unknown. Libraries were prepared by immunoSEQ multiplex PCR; TCRdb keeps only in-frame clonotypes and omits some of them. The table lists fewer than 85,000 clones, approximately 96% of them singletons. Sample: unstimulated CD8+ T cells sorted from spleen or lymph node cells, taken before intestinal transplant. The receptors shown here come from a human donor who received an intestinal transplant.

The chain links TRBV6-5 to TRBJ1-2; D perhaps matches TRBD1 (5 bases). Trimming cost V 2 bases and J 1 base, with 8 bases left between them. The CDR3 runs to 14 residues. Germline V gene lookup returns CDR1 MNHEY and CDR2 SVGAGI. This CDR3 is CASSYHDSNYGYTF. Here the CDR3 DNA reads TGTGCCAGCAGTTACCACGACAGTAACTATGGCTACACCTTC.

This clone occurred once. The rearrangement uses TRBV27 and TRBJ2-2, with TRBD1 as a possible D gene (5 bases). Trimming took 0 bases from V and 0 from J, leaving 14 bases between them. CDR1 MNHEY and CDR2 SMNVEV come from the germline V gene (reference sequence). This CDR3 has 18 amino acids. Here the CDR3 reads CASSLSVAPRANTGELFF. For the CDR3, the DNA is TGTGCCAGCAGTTTATCGGTGGCTCCCAGGGCGAACACCGGGGAGCTGTTTTTT.

V gene TRBV28 combines with J gene TRBJ2-7, with a weak D call TRBD1 (5 bases). This CDR3 has 14 amino acids. V was clipped by 6 bases and J by 0 bases, with 12 bases between them. Looked up from germline, CDR1 is MDHEN and CDR2 is SYDVKM. In nucleotides, the CDR3 is TGTGCCAGCAGCCTGACAGAGAACTCCTACGAGCAGTACTTC. It yields the protein CASSLTENSYEQYF.

The CDR3 is CASSQEMGRRETQYF. CDR3 DNA: TGTGCCAGCAGCCAAGAAATGGGCAGGCGAGAGACCCAGTACTTC. The rearrangement joins TRBV14 to TRBJ2-5; D is unclear. Germline CDR1 SGHDN, CDR2 FVKESK. This CDR3 comprises 15 residues. Trimming took off 0 bases at V and 4 bases at J, with 12 bases between the two ends.

This sequence joins TRBV7-9 and TRBJ1-4; no reliable D call. Trimming stripped 6 bases from V and 8 bases from J, with 28 bases between. The CDR3 runs to 18 residues. Germline V gene sequence: CDR1 SEHNR, CDR2 FQNEAQ (reference sequence). As DNA, the CDR3 is TGTGCCAGCAGTTTTCCCAAATCCGGGGAGGGCGAACGGGAAAAACTGTTTTTT. It yields the protein CASSFPKSGEGEREKLFF. Filled out from reference TRBV7-9 and TRBJ1-4, the complete variable domain reads DTGVSQNPRHKITKRGQNVTFRCDPISEHNRLYWYRQTLGQGPEFLTYFQNEAQLEKSRLLSDRFSAERPKGSFSTLEIQRTEQGDSAMYLCASSFPKSGEGEREKLFFGSGTQLSVL.

V is TRBV7-3 and J is TRBJ2-3; D is unclear. Trimming pared 5 bases from V and 2 bases from J, leaving 11 bases between. This CDR3 comprises 14 residues. Germline values: CDR1 SGHTA, CDR2 FQGTGA. The CDR3 DNA follows: TGTGCCAGCAGCCCAGGAGCCCTCACAGATACGCAGTATTTT. Encoded protein: CASSPGALTDTQYF.

This chain uses TRBV5-6 with TRBJ2-1, with 8 bases lining up with TRBD2. Germline values: CDR1 SGHDT, CDR2 YYEEEE. The CDR3 consists of 16 residues. The junction had 6 bases not matched to a gene; V was cut back by 2 bases and J by 2 bases. The CDR3 here is CASSFSPREAYNEQFF. CDR3 sequence (DNA): TGTGCCAGCAGCTTTTCCCCGCGGGAGGCCTACAATGAGCAGTTCTTC. Looking up the rest from reference TRBV5-6 and TRBJ2-1 gives the full variable domain: DAGVTQSPTHLIKTRGQQVTLRCSPKSGHDTVSWYQQALGQGPQFIFQYYEEEERQRGNFPDRFSGHQFPNYSSELNVNALLLGDSALYLCASSFSPREAYNEQFFGPGTRLTVL.

CDR3 nucleotide sequence: TGTGCCACCAGCAAAAAACAGGGGACTTCTGGAAACACCATATATTTT. It specifies CATSKKQGTSGNTIYF. This chain uses TRBV15 with TRBJ1-3; 7 bases are a match to TRBD1. With V trimmed by 4 bases and J by 1 base, 7 bases remained unmatched. The CDR3 has 16 residues. Germline CDR1 and CDR2: LNHNV and YYDKDF (reference sequence).

The chain has TRBV6-5 and TRBJ2-7; 7 bases map to TRBD2. The CDR3 contains 16 residues. V lost 0 bases, J lost 7 bases, and 12 bases stayed unmatched. CDR1 and CDR2 (germline): MNHEY, SVGAGI. CDR3 sequence (DNA): TGTGCCAGCAGTTACTCCTCCGGACTAGGGGTAGGGGAGCAGTACTTC. It is translated as CASSYSSGLGVGEQYF.

Turning to this clone: This sample includes further DNA sequences coding for the same CDR3. The chain joins TRBV6-5 to TRBJ2-5; TRBD1 aligns across 8 bases. Trimming took 2 bases from V and 5 from J; bases not matched to a gene: 7. CDR1 is MNHEY, CDR2 SVGAGI, per germline. CDR3 length: 15 amino acids. Written as DNA, the CDR3 is TGTGCCAGCAGTTACGGCCAGGGGGCAGGGGAGACCCAGTACTTC. It encodes CASSYGQGAGETQYF.

The V gene is TRBV5-1, the J gene TRBJ1-1; D ambiguous. V was shortened by 7 bases and J by 7 bases, with 11 bases between the two germline ends. The V gene's germline CDR1 is SGHRS and CDR2 YFSETQ. The CDR3 has 11 amino acids. The CDR3 DNA reads as TGCGCCAGCCTCTATGCGAGTGAAGCTTTCTTT. Encoded protein: CASLYASEAFF.

This clone was picked up one time. The chain carries TRBV18 and TRBJ2-4; D assignment may be TRBD1 or TRBD2 (6 bases each). The CDR3 runs to 13 residues. V was trimmed by 2 bases and J by 14 bases, leaving 16 bases between them. Germline assignment: CDR1 KGHSH and CDR2 LQKENI. Here the CDR3 DNA reads TGTGCCAGCTCACCAACCAGTTCAAGGGGGGAGTACTTC. It is translated as CASSPTSSRGEYF.

The chain carries TRBV7-9 and TRBJ2-3, with no clear D. Trimming shortened V by 7 bases and J by 3 bases, and 5 bases separated the two germline ends. The CDR3 runs to 11 residues. Per the germline V gene, CDR1 is SEHNR and CDR2 is FQNEAQ (reference sequence). The CDR3 loop reads CASTITDTQYF. The CDR3 bases are TGTGCCAGCACCATTACAGATACGCAGTATTTT.

This chain connects TRBV29-1 to TRBJ2-1; D not certain. V shed 1 base and J shed 0 bases, with 10 bases lying between them. The length of the CDR3 is 15 residues. CDR1 is SQVTM, CDR2 ANQGSEA, per germline. For the CDR3, the DNA is TGCAGCGTTGAAGGGTCCCTAAGCTCCTACAATGAGCAGTTCTTC. As protein: CSVEGSLSSYNEQFF.

The chain has TRBV10-3 and TRBJ2-7; D remains ambiguous. V gave up 1 base and J gave up 0 bases, with 13 bases separating them. Germline CDR1 ENHRY, CDR2 SYGVKD. This CDR3 contains 16 residues. CDR3: CAISELEISSSYEQYF. CDR3 bases: TGTGCCATCAGTGAGTTGGAGATATCGAGCTCCTACGAGCAGTACTTC.

The V call is TRBV5-1, the J call TRBJ2-2; 9 nucleotides agree with TRBD1. The CDR3 is 16 amino acids. In germline, CDR1 is SGHRS, CDR2 YFSETQ. Germline trimming cut 0 bases from V and 8 bases from J; bases unmatched to any gene: 8. The CDR3: CASSLVNDRGLGELFF. The CDR3 nucleotides read TGCGCCAGCAGCTTGGTCAACGACAGGGGGTTAGGGGAGCTGTTTTTT.

The chain uses TRBV25-1 and TRBJ2-1, with D possibly being TRBD1 (5 bases). CDR3 length: 17 residues. The V end was cut by 7 bases, the J end by 4 bases, with 23 bases between. The germline V gene encodes CDR1 MGHDK and CDR2 SYGVNS. The CDR3 loop is CASNRPPDLTLYNEQFF. CDR3 sequence (DNA): TGTGCCAGCAACAGGCCCCCGGACCTAACATTATACAATGAGCAGTTCTTC. The variable domain in full, with the rest retrieved from reference TRBV25-1 and TRBJ2-1, is EADIYQTPRYLVIGTGKKITLECSQTMGHDKMYWYQQDPGMELHLIHYSYGVNSTEKGDLSSESTVSRIRTEHFPLTLESARPSHTSQYLCASNRPPDLTLYNEQFFGPGTRLTVL.

The CDR3: CASSPTGLGYEQYF. The CDR3 region has the DNA TGTGCCAGCTCACCTACAGGGTTGGGCTACGAGCAGTACTTC. The gene calls are TRBV18 and TRBJ2-7; D might be TRBD1 (6 bases). This CDR3 region has 14 residues. Between the trimmed V and J ends, which lost 3 bases and 3 bases, there was a span of 12 bases. CDR1 is KGHSH, CDR2 LQKENI, per germline.

The chain carries TRBV5-6 and TRBJ2-3, with 9 bases lining up with TRBD1. Germline V gives CDR1 SGHDT, CDR2 YYEEEE. The CDR3 loop spans 15 amino acids. Germline trimming cut 4 bases from V and 5 bases from J; bases unmatched to any gene: 8. In DNA form, the CDR3 reads TGTGCCAGCAGCCGGGGGACAGGGTATCAAGATACGCAGTATTTT. It codes for CASSRGTGYQDTQYF.

The genes are TRBV5-6 and TRBJ2-1; D ambiguous. V dropped 6 bases and J dropped 4 bases, with 17 bases sitting between them. Germline V lookup: CDR1 SGHDT, CDR2 YYEEEE. The CDR3 runs 15 residues. The CDR3 sequence: CASTVPRAAYNEQFF. The DNA of the CDR3 is TGTGCCAGCACCGTACCTCGCGCAGCTTACAATGAGCAGTTCTTC.